These 22 T cell receptor beta chains share one sample of origin, sequenced in a study of shared clonotypes between healthy human individuals. TCRdb keeps only in-frame clones here, not all; method: immunoSEQ multiplex PCR. The profile shows about 690,000 clones, about nine tenths of them singletons. The sample consisted of memory CD8+ T cells from PBMCs. Indicated subset: CD45RO+ cells pooled with CCR7-negative TemRA cells. Source of these receptors: a man aged 18 to 35 in good health. Some clones in this sample may be carry-over from other donors' samples.

The rearrangement links TRBV5-8 to TRBJ1-1, with D uncertain. Trimming took off 4 bases at V and 4 bases at J, with 5 bases between the two ends. Germline V gene sequence: CDR1 SGHTS, CDR2 YDEGEE. This CDR3 has 11 residues. The CDR3 protein is CASSLGTEAFF. DNA for the CDR3: TGTGCCAGCAGCCTAGGCACTGAAGCTTTCTTT. The full variable domain, rest sourced from reference TRBV5-8 and TRBJ1-1, is EAGVTQSPTHLIKTRGQQATLRCSPISGHTSVYWYQQALGLGLQFLLWYDEGEERNRGNFPPRFSGRQFPNYSSELNVNALELEDSALYLCASSLGTEAFFGQGTRLTVV.

The chain is built from TRBV4-1 and TRBJ2-3; D possibly matches TRBD1 or TRBD2 (5 bases each). The germline V gene has CDR1 MGHRA and CDR2 YSYEKL. This CDR3 spans 16 amino acids. V lost 4 bases and J lost 4, with 18 bases in between. CDR3 bases: TGCGCCAGCAGCCTTTTACCGGGAAGGGGATCAGATACGCAGTATTTT. It yields the protein CASSLLPGRGSDTQYF.

The CDR3 nucleotides read TGCGCCAGCAGCCCGACTAGCGGGAGGACAGATACGCAGTATTTT. This translates into CASSPTSGRTDTQYF. The chain combines TRBV10-2 with TRBJ2-3; 13 bases align to TRBD2. The J segment lost 3 bases and the V segment lost 6 bases, leaving 3 bases of the junction unmatched. There are 15 residues in the CDR3. Germline assignment: CDR1 WSHSY and CDR2 SAAADI.

V is TRBV2 and J is TRBJ2-7; D is tentatively TRBD1 or TRBD2 (5 bases each). From germline, CDR1 is SNHLY and CDR2 FYNNEI. The CDR3 is 14 amino acids. The CDR3 coding sequence is TGTGCGCAGCAGACAAGAGGGGTTCCCTACGAGCAGTACTTC. Translating it yields CAQQTRGVPYEQYF.

The chain combines TRBV19 with TRBJ1-5, with D unresolved. Germline V gene sequence: CDR1 LNHDA, CDR2 SQIVND (reference sequence). CDR3 length equals 15 residues. Trimming pared 9 bases from V and 1 base from J, leaving 16 bases between. The CDR3 here is CARQLEWESNQPQHF. CDR3 bases: TGTGCCAGACAATTAGAATGGGAAAGCAATCAGCCCCAGCATTTT. Full variable domain (remainder filled in from reference TRBV19 and TRBJ1-5): DGGITQSPKYLFRKEGQNVTLSCEQNLNHDAMYWYRQDPGQGLRLIYYSQIVNDFQKGDIAEGYSVSREKKESFPLTVTSAQKNPTAFYLCARQLEWESNQPQHFGDGTRLSIL.

The J gene is TRBJ2-5, the V gene TRBV19, with a possible D match to TRBD1 (5 bases). The ends were cut back, 1 base at V and 5 bases at J, with 8 bases in the middle. The CDR3 consists of 13 residues. The germline V gene encodes CDR1 LNHDA and CDR2 SQIVND (reference sequence). The CDR3 here is CASSIAGLETQYF. The CDR3 DNA reads TGTGCCAGTAGTATAGCAGGGTTGGAGACCCAGTACTTC.

The chain joins TRBV6-1 to TRBJ1-2; D is undetermined. V lost 4 bases to trimming and J lost 3 bases, with 15 bases between them. CDR3 length: 15 residues. Germline CDR1 and CDR2: MNHNS and SASEGT. CDR3 amino acids: CASSGAQRAYYGYTF. The CDR3 DNA follows: TGTGCCAGCAGTGGCGCACAGCGGGCCTACTATGGCTACACCTTC.

This clone occurred once. The chain has TRBV2 and TRBJ2-5, with D perhaps matching TRBD2 (6 bases). Germline V gene data show CDR1 as SNHLY and CDR2 as FYNNEI. CDR3 length: 13 residues. Deletions cut 0 bases from V and 4 bases from J, with 6 bases between. For the CDR3, the DNA is TGTGCCAGCAGTGAAGCGGGGGGAGAGACCCAGTACTTC. Amino acids: CASSEAGGETQYF.

The rearrangement links TRBV7-9 to TRBJ1-2; 10 nucleotides agree with TRBD1. The CDR3 spans 16 residues. Trimming took 5 bases from V and 8 from J; bases not matched to a gene: 14. Germline V gives CDR1 SEHNR, CDR2 FQNEAQ (reference sequence). This chain's CDR3 is CASSTNQWTGGDGYTF. In nucleotides, the CDR3 is TGTGCCAGCAGCACAAATCAATGGACAGGGGGTGACGGCTACACCTTC.

The CDR3 DNA reads as TGCGCCAGCAGTGAACTCAGACTGTACCGTTGGCAGTACTTC. Translating it yields CASSELRLYRWQYF. The chain joins TRBV10-1 to TRBJ2-7; the D is unclear. Trimming removed 3 bases at V and 9 bases at J, with 18 bases between. The CDR3 is made up of 14 amino acids. Per germline, CDR1 WNHNN and CDR2 SYGVQD (reference sequence).

The rearrangement uses TRBV15 and TRBJ2-1, with D possibly called TRBD1 or TRBD2 (5 bases each). Germline CDR1 and CDR2: LNHNV and YYDKDF (reference sequence). V was clipped by 0 bases and J by 1 base, with 10 bases between them. CDR3 length: 16 residues. In nucleotides, the CDR3 is TGTGCCACCAGCAGAGATTTGGGACCTTCCTACAATGAGCAGTTCTTC. Amino acids: CATSRDLGPSYNEQFF.

The V and J genes are TRBV7-2 and TRBJ1-2; D might be TRBD1 (6 bases). The CDR3 spans 19 residues. From germline, CDR1 is SGHTA and CDR2 FQGNSA. V lost 7 bases, J lost 0 bases, and 27 bases lay in between. CDR3 residues: CASTQGHLLIIDPNYGYTF. The CDR3, as DNA: TGTGCCAGCACCCAGGGGCATCTTCTCATAATCGATCCTAACTATGGCTACACCTTC.

This chain joins TRBV7-2 and TRBJ2-7, with D possibly matching TRBD2 (5 bases). The germline V gene has CDR1 SGHTA and CDR2 FQGNSA. V lost 3 bases and J lost 2, with 14 bases in between. This CDR3 spans 15 amino acids. The CDR3 is CASSLIATPPYEQYF. Here the CDR3 DNA reads TGTGCCAGCAGCTTGATAGCGACTCCCCCCTACGAGCAGTACTTC.

The CDR3 loop is CASSLPSRVAEAFF. The DNA of the CDR3 is TGTGCCAGCAGTTTACCGAGCAGGGTTGCTGAAGCTTTCTTT. The chain carries TRBV28 and TRBJ1-1, with D maybe TRBD1 (5 bases). The V and J ends lost 2 bases and 6 bases respectively, with 13 bases between them. Germline CDR1 is MDHEN and CDR2 is SYDVKM. The CDR3 has 14 amino acids.

This chain joins TRBV4-1 and TRBJ2-3; D is possibly TRBD2 (6 bases). The CDR3 length is 17 residues. Germline V lookup: CDR1 MGHRA, CDR2 YSYEKL. V gave up 0 bases and J gave up 2 bases, with 15 bases separating them. For the CDR3, the DNA is TGCGCCAGCAGCCAAGATTCGGGGGAGTTGGTCACAGATACGCAGTATTTT. This sequence encodes CASSQDSGELVTDTQYF.

Details on this clone: The identical CDR3 is also encoded by other nucleotide sequences in the sample. This chain links TRBV7-9 with TRBJ2-6; D might be TRBD1 (5 bases). Trimming pared 1 base from V and 4 bases from J, leaving 8 bases between. This CDR3 has 15 amino acids. Germline CDR1 reads SEHNR; CDR2 reads FQNEAQ (reference sequence). The CDR3 nucleotides are TGTGCCAGCAGCTTAGGGGGCGCCGGGGCCAACGTCCTGACTTTC. This sequence encodes CASSLGGAGANVLTF.

V and J are TRBV2 and TRBJ2-3, with 11 bases fitting TRBD2. The V gene's germline CDR1 is SNHLY and CDR2 FYNNEI. This CDR3 has 18 amino acids. V shed 4 bases and J 0 bases; nucleotides not matched to a gene: 9. The DNA of the CDR3 is TGTGCCAGCAGTGTCTCTAGCGGGAGGCGCTCTAGCACAGATACGCAGTATTTT. It is translated as CASSVSSGRRSSTDTQYF.

The J gene is TRBJ1-5, the V gene TRBV6-1; D remains unclear. The V and J ends lost 1 base and 4 bases respectively, with 14 bases between them. This CDR3 has 16 residues. Looked up from germline, CDR1 is MNHNS and CDR2 is SASEGT. CDR3 sequence reads: CASSEDRVWVNQPQHF. DNA of the CDR3: TGTGCCAGCAGTGAAGACCGGGTCTGGGTAAATCAGCCCCAGCATTTT.

The chain uses TRBV11-1 and TRBJ1-1; D is uncertain. The CDR3 runs to 14 residues. The germline gives CDR1 SGHAT, CDR2 FQDESV (reference sequence). Trimming stripped 4 bases from V and 4 bases from J, with 13 bases between. The CDR3 DNA reads as TGTGCCAGCAGCTCCCCCCTAGAAAGCACTGAAGCTTTCTTT. This encodes CASSSPLESTEAFF.

V is TRBV9 and J is TRBJ2-3, with 9 bases identical to TRBD2. V shed 3 bases and J 5 bases; nucleotides not matched to a gene: 7. The CDR3 contains 15 residues. CDR1 and CDR2 from the germline V gene are SGDLS and YYNGEE. Written as DNA, the CDR3 is TGTGCCAGCAGCGGTAGCGGGAGTGCTGGAGATACGCAGTATTTT. Translating gives CASSGSGSAGDTQYF.

The chain is built from TRBV4-3 and TRBJ1-5, with D hard to call. Germline CDR1 reads LGHNA; CDR2 reads YSLEER. The CDR3 runs 14 residues. Deletions cut 1 base from V and 4 bases from J, with 8 bases between. CDR3 amino acids: CASSQGRWNQPQHF. CDR3 in DNA: TGCGCCAGCAGCCAAGGCAGGTGGAATCAGCCCCAGCATTTT.

This clone came up a few times. V gene TRBV7-2 combines with J gene TRBJ2-7; a weak D match, TRBD1 (5 bases). Germline CDR1 is SGHTA and CDR2 is FQGNSA. The CDR3 runs to 15 residues. V was shortened by 5 bases and J by 3 bases, with 17 bases between the two germline ends. Here the CDR3 reads CASSPGQGPNYEQYF. CDR3 sequence (DNA): TGTGCCAGCAGCCCAGGGCAGGGTCCCAACTACGAGCAGTACTTC.